This T cell receptor beta chain was captured in a study of T cells in narcolepsy. Profiling relied on immunoSEQ multiplex PCR, and the TCRdb table lists in-frame clones only, not all of them. The table shows about 24,000 clones, with around 83% occurring only once. The CDR3 has 17 residues. The V gene's germline CDR1 is SGHRS and CDR2 YFSETQ. V was trimmed by 5 bases and J by 6 bases, leaving 25 bases between them. This chain uses TRBV5-1 with TRBJ2-3; D is possibly TRBD2 (6 bases). The specimen sequenced was CD45RA- memory CD4+ T cells from PBMCs. The TCR originated in a human donor with narcolepsy. CDR3 sequence: CASRSLAGTKDRDTQYF. In DNA, the CDR3 is TGCGCCAGCAGGAGTTTGGCGGGAACGAAGGACCGGGATACGCAGTATTTT.